Listed below are T cell receptor beta chains from one sample, sequenced in a study of tissue T cells after allogeneic stem cell transplantation. Produced via immunoSEQ multiplex PCR; TCRdb's table is partial and in-frame only. The sample shows about 43,000 clones, roughly 92% of them seen only once. Specimen: blood, collected before transplantation. The source of these receptors is a woman aged 35 to 70 who later had graft-versus-host disease after an allogeneic stem cell transplant. CDR3s include the opening cysteine and the closing phenylalanine or tryptophan. Fields, in order: D gene, V gene, clone size, J gene, CDR3 protein, CDR3 DNA. The D gene is left open where the match is weak. Only part of the rows carry a size: once, few, many, or a class if the clone is expanded.

.	TRBV4-1	.	TRBJ2-5	CASSQGESPWGAEETQYF	TGCGCCAGCAGCCAAGGGGAGTCCCCGTGGGGAGCAGAAGAGACCCAGTACTTC
TRBD1	TRBV5-8	once	TRBJ2-3	CASGPTATGSTDTQYF	TGTGCCAGCGGACCAACAGCGACAGGGTCCACAGATACGCAGTATTTT
.	TRBV6-2/TRBV6-3	.	TRBJ2-7	CASSPPINVDEQYF	TGTGCCAGCAGCCCCCCAATTAATGTCGACGAGCAGTACTTC
TRBD1	TRBV6-2/TRBV6-3	.	TRBJ2-5	CASSQDRGLETQYF	TGTGCCAGCAGTCAAGACAGGGGGCTGGAGACCCAGTACTTC
TRBD2	TRBV19	.	TRBJ2-1	CASSLAGVANEQFF	TGTGCCAGTAGTTTGGCGGGAGTAGCAAATGAGCAGTTCTTC
.	TRBV2	.	TRBJ2-3	CASSEQGRTDTQYF	TGTGCCAGCAGTGAGCAGGGTCGCACAGATACGCAGTATTTT
.	TRBV28	.	TRBJ2-5	CASSPSDQETQYF	TGTGCCAGCTCCCCCAGCGACCAAGAGACCCAGTACTTC
TRBD2	TRBV29-1	once	TRBJ2-3	CSVNGLAGGADTQYF	TGCAGCGTGAACGGCCTAGCGGGAGGCGCAGATACGCAGTATTTT
.	TRBV7-2	.	TRBJ2-1	CASSLGGRDEQFF	TGTGCCAGCAGCTTAGGAGGTCGCGATGAGCAGTTCTTC
.	TRBV10-3	.	TRBJ1-2	CAIGEGVTQTYGYTF	TGTGCCATCGGGGAAGGGGTTACTCAAACCTATGGCTACACCTTC
TRBD2	TRBV29-1	.	TRBJ2-1	CSVEILGRAESEQFF	TGCAGCGTTGAAATACTCGGGAGGGCCGAATCTGAGCAGTTCTTC
.	TRBV7-2	once	TRBJ2-7	CASSLDSSYEQYF	TGTGCCAGCAGCTTAGACAGCTCCTACGAGCAGTACTTC
.	TRBV7-9	.	TRBJ2-6	CASSLHGANVLTF	TGTGCCAGCAGCTTACATGGGGCCAACGTCCTGACTTTC
.	TRBV20-1	.	TRBJ1-2	CSGKSGSGYTF	TGCAGTGGCAAGTCCGGGTCTGGCTACACCTTC
.	TRBV7-2	.	TRBJ2-3	CASSLTTARTDTQYF	TGTGCCAGCAGCTTAACGACGGCGAGAACAGATACGCAGTATTTT
.	TRBV4-2	.	TRBJ1-1	CASSLNTEAFF	TGTGCCAGCAGCCTGAACACTGAAGCTTTCTTT
.	TRBV7-9	.	TRBJ1-1	CASSSRTAEAFF	TGTGCCAGCAGCTCCCGGACAGCAGAAGCTTTCTTT
.	TRBV19	.	TRBJ1-5	CASSIAPLQPQHF	TGTGCCAGTAGTATAGCTCCTCTACAGCCCCAGCATTTT
.	TRBV5-1	.	TRBJ2-7	CASSLRYSASYEQYF	TGCGCCAGCAGCTTGCGGTATAGCGCCTCGTACGAGCAGTACTTC
.	TRBV27	.	TRBJ2-1	CASSLVSLSEQFF	TGTGCCAGCAGTTTAGTTAGCTTAAGTGAGCAGTTCTTC
.	TRBV30	once	TRBJ2-7	CAWSRVTYEQYF	TGTGCCTGGAGTCGGGTCACCTACGAGCAGTACTTC
.	TRBV4-1	.	TRBJ2-7	CASSQEMFSGEQYF	TGCGCCAGCAGCCAAGAGATGTTTTCGGGGGAGCAGTACTTC
.	TRBV7-8	.	TRBJ2-1	CASSPLGGIVNEQFF	TGTGCCAGCAGCCCCCTAGGCGGGATTGTCAATGAGCAGTTCTTC
TRBD2	TRBV6-1	.	TRBJ2-1	CASSEPGTSGSGEQFF	TGTGCCAGCAGTGAGCCCGGGACTAGCGGTTCGGGTGAGCAGTTCTTC
.	TRBV7-2	.	TRBJ2-7	CASSLGYSYEQYF	TGTGCCAGCAGCTTAGGCTACTCCTACGAGCAGTACTTC
.	TRBV27	.	TRBJ2-6	CASSLLGSSGANVLTF	TGTGCCAGCAGTTTATTGGGCAGCTCTGGGGCCAACGTCCTGACTTTC
TRBD1	TRBV23-1	.	TRBJ2-3	CASSVLGQGSGSTDTQYF	TGCGCCAGCAGTGTACTGGGACAGGGGAGTGGAAGCACAGATACGCAGTATTTT
TRBD1	TRBV25-1	.	TRBJ2-5	CASSSRTGSLETQYF	TGTGCCAGCAGTTCTCGGACAGGGAGTTTGGAGACCCAGTACTTC
TRBD1	TRBV3-1/TRBV3-2	.	TRBJ2-7	CASSAGQEFCHEQYF	TGTGCCAGCAGCGCAGGACAGGAATTTTGTCACGAGCAGTACTTC
.	TRBV28	.	TRBJ2-5	CASSPNQETQYF	TGTGCCAGCAGTCCCAATCAAGAGACCCAGTACTTC
.	TRBV7-8	.	TRBJ2-3	CASSLGRNTDTQYF	TGTGCCAGCAGCTTAGGTCGTAACACAGATACGCAGTATTTT
.	TRBV28	.	TRBJ2-7	CASGTTPLYEQYF	TGTGCCAGCGGCACAACCCCCCTCTACGAGCAGTACTTC
.	TRBV4-1	.	TRBJ2-7	CASSQGFVGEQYF	TGCGCCAGCAGCCAGGGGTTTGTGGGAGAGCAGTACTTC
TRBD2	TRBV10-1	.	TRBJ2-5	CASSDGGSRETQYF	TGCGCCAGCAGTGATGGCGGGAGCCGGGAGACCCAGTACTTC
.	TRBV29-1	.	TRBJ2-1	CSGGWRGAYNEQFF	TGCAGCGGGGGGTGGCGGGGTGCTTACAATGAGCAGTTCTTC
.	TRBV27	.	TRBJ1-4	CASSYAFETNEKLFF	TGTGCCAGCAGTTACGCCTTTGAAACTAATGAAAAACTGTTTTTT
TRBD1	TRBV11-2	.	TRBJ2-7	CASSLGTGGYEQYF	TGTGCCAGCAGCTTAGGGACAGGGGGCTACGAGCAGTACTTC
TRBD2	TRBV19	once	TRBJ2-1	CASKLTGTSINEQFF	TGTGCCAGTAAATTAACCGGGACTAGCATCAATGAGCAGTTCTTC